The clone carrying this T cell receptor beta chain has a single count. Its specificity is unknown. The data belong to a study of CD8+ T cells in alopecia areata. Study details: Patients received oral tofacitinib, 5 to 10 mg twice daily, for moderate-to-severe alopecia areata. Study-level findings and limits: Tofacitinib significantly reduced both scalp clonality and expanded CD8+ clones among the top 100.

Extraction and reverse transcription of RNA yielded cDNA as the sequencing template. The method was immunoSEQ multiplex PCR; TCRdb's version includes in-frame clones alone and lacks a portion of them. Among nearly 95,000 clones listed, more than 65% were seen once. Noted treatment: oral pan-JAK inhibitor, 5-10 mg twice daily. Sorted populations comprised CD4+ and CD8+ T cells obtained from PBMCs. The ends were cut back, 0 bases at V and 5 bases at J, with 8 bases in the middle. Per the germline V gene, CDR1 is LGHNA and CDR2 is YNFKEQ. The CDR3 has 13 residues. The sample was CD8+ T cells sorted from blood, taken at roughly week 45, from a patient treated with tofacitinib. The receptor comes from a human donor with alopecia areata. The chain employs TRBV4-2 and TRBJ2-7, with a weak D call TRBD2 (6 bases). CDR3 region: CASSQDGGDEQYF. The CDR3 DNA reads TGTGCCAGCAGCCAAGATGGAGGGGACGAGCAGTACTTC.